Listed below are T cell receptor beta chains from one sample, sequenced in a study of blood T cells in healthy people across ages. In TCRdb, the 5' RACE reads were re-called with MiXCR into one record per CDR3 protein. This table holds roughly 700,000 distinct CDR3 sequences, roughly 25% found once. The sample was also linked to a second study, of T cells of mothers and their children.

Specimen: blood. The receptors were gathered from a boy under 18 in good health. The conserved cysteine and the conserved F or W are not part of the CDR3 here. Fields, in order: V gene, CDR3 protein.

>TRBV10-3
AISVSREVDNEQF
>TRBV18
ASSQGLAGAEQY
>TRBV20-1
SAGTGSGELF
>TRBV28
ASSEDSSQETQY
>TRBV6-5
ASSVRTGELF
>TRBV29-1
SVDRATDTQY
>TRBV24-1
ATSDFAGADTQY
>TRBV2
ASKAGNQPQH
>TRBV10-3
AISPGTSGQQETQY
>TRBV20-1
SARDLTGPIEAF
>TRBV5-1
ASRAGTSGSSEQF
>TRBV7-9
ASSPYVTGAYEQY
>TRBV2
ASSDNVETQY
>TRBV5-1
ASSLWYRPGEETQY
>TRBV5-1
ASRTSGVDTQY
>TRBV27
ASSSGTGGVEQF
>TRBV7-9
ASSFTGASNYGYT
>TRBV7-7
ASSRDHGVGETQY
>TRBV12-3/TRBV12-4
ASSYQGHEQF
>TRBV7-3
ASSHPGTGTF
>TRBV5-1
ASSLALAGVPDTQY
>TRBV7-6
ASSSTPESFNEQF
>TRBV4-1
ASSQTSGAHYEQY